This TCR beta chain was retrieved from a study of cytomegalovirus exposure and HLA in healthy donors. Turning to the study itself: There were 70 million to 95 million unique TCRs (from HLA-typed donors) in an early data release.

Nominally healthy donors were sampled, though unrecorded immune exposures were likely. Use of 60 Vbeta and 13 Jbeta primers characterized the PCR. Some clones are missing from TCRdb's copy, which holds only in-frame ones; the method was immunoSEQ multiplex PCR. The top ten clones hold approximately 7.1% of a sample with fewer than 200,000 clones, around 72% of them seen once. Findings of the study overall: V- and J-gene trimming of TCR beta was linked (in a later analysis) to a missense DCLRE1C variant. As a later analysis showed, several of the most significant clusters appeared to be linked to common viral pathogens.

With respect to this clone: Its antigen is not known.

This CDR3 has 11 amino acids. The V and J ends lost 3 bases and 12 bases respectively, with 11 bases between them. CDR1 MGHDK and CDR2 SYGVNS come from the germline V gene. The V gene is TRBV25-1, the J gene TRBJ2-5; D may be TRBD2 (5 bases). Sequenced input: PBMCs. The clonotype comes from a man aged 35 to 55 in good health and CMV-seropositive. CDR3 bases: TGTGCCAGCAGTGATGCAGCGGTCGAGTACTTC. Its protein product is CASSDAAVEYF.